The 9 T cell receptor beta chains in this list originate from one sample, sequenced in a study of cytomegalovirus exposure and HLA in healthy donors. A multiplex PCR was run with 60 Vbeta primers and 13 Jbeta primers. This table comes from immunoSEQ multiplex PCR, and its TCRdb copy is limited to in-frame clones, with some not included. The sample lists around 65,000 clones; about four fifths were seen once. The specimen was PBMCs. These receptor sequences come from a man over 45 in good health and CMV-seropositive.

This chain links TRBV9 with TRBJ2-5; 13 nucleotides align to TRBD2. V lost 3 bases and J lost 5; bases outside the gene matches: 4. The CDR3 contains 15 residues. The germline CDR1 and CDR2 sequences are SGDLS and YYNGEE. CDR3 sequence: CASSAGLAGRETQYF. CDR3 DNA: TGTGCCAGCAGCGCGGGACTAGCGGGGCGGGAGACCCAGTACTTC.

The chain recombines TRBV29-1 with TRBJ2-1, with D maybe TRBD2 (6 bases). Trimming stripped 4 bases from V and 9 bases from J, with 13 bases between. This CDR3 region has 12 residues. CDR1 is SQVTM and CDR2 is ANQGSEA in the germline V gene. CDR3 bases: TGCAGCGTTGGGGGCCCGCGGGGTGAGCAGTTCTTC. Its protein is CSVGGPRGEQFF.

The J gene is TRBJ2-7, the V gene TRBV18, with TRBD2 matching over 8 bases. Trimming at V came to 1 base and at J to 0 bases, leaving 2 bases not matched to a gene. Germline V gene lookup returns CDR1 KGHSH and CDR2 LQKENI. This CDR3 region has 15 residues. The CDR3 nucleotides read TGTGCCAGCTCACCACGTGGGACTAGCTCCTACGAGCAGTACTTC. Translating it yields CASSPRGTSSYEQYF.

The chain carries TRBV28 and TRBJ2-5, with 8 bases that match TRBD1. The tail of the sequence fits TRBJ2-7 better, so the J call may be wrong. Germline V gene lookup returns CDR1 MDHEN and CDR2 SYDVKM. CDR3 length: 15 residues. CDR3 sequence (DNA): TGTGCCAGCACCAAGGCACAGGGGGTCACCTACGAGCAGTACTTC. Protein product: CASTKAQGVTYEQYF.

This clone was observed once. This chain joins TRBV6-1 and TRBJ2-5; the D gene is possibly TRBD1 (6 bases). V lost 5 bases and J 3 bases, leaving 13 bases between the germline ends. The CDR3 covers 14 residues. Germline CDR1 and CDR2: MNHNS and SASEGT. The CDR3 loop reads CASSLAGGEETQYF. The CDR3 coding sequence is TGTGCCAGCAGTCTAGCTGGGGGCGAAGAGACCCAGTACTTC.

The chain uses TRBV2 and TRBJ2-5; tentatively, D is TRBD1 (5 bases). The germline CDR1 and CDR2 sequences are SNHLY and FYNNEI. The CDR3 spans 12 residues. V lost 8 bases, J lost 5 bases, and 12 bases lay in between. The CDR3 loop reads CASGAGWETQYF. CDR3 bases: TGTGCCAGCGGGGCAGGATGGGAGACCCAGTACTTC. Based on the CDR3 plus reference TRBV2 and TRBJ2-5, the full variable domain is EPEVTQTPSHQVTQMGQEVILRCVPISNHLYFYWYRQILGQKVEFLVSFYNNEISEKSEIFDDQFSVERPDGSNFTLKIRSTKLEDSAMYFCASGAGWETQYFGPGTRLLVL.

The chain joins TRBV27 to TRBJ2-3; 9 positions match TRBD2. CDR3 length equals 15 residues. The V segment lost 7 bases and the J segment 4 bases; nucleotides outside the gene matches: 9. In germline, CDR1 is MNHEY, CDR2 SMNVEV (reference sequence). The CDR3 DNA sequence: TGTGCCAGCACCTATAGCGGGAGCGGAGCAGATACGCAGTATTTT. Amino acids: CASTYSGSGADTQYF.

This clone has more than one count but fewer than ten. V usage is TRBV7-3 and J usage is TRBJ2-5; 8 bases map to TRBD2. The CDR3 loop spans 16 amino acids. Germline CDR1 SGHTA, CDR2 FQGTGA. Germline trimming cut 2 bases from V and 4 bases from J; bases unmatched to any gene: 9. CDR3 nucleotide sequence: TGTGCCAGCAGCTTAGGGAGCGGGGGAGCCGGAGAGACCCAGTACTTC. The encoded protein is CASSLGSGGAGETQYF.

The chain links TRBV29-1 to TRBJ1-1, with a weak D call TRBD1 (6 bases). The CDR3 runs to 13 residues. Looked up from germline, CDR1 is SQVTM and CDR2 is ANQGSEA. V was trimmed by 3 bases and J by 1 base, leaving 9 bases between them. The CDR3 nucleotides are TGCAGCGTTGACATGGGACAGAACACTGAAGCTTTCTTT. Amino acid sequence: CSVDMGQNTEAFF.